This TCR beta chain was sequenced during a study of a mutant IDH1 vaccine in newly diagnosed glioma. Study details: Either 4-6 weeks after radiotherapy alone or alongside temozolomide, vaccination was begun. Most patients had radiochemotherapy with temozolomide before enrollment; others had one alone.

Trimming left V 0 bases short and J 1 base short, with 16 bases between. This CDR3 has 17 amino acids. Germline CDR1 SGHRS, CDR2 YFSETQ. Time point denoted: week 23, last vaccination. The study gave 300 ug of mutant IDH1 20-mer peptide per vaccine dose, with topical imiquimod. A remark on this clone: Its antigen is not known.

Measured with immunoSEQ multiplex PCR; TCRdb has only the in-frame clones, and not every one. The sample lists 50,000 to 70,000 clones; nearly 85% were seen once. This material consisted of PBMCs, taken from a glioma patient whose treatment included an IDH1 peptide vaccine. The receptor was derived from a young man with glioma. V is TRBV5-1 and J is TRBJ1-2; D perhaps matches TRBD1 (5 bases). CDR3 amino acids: CASSLGGHRKFNYGYTF. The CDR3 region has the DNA TGCGCCAGCAGCTTGGGAGGGCACAGGAAATTTAACTATGGCTACACCTTC.